Shown below are 26 T cell receptor beta chains from a single sample sequenced in a study of response to subunit inactivated influenza vaccine (dated by TCRdb to 2017 to 2018). The library was produced with RT-PCR. The listed sequencing device is Illumina HiSeq 2500. TCRdb ran its own pipeline on the public reads, namely fastp trimming at Q25 and MiXCR clone calling, and kept in-frame beta chains. Identical CDR3 proteins give one entry, which carries the most common genes and DNA. The sample table records 300,000 to 350,000 distinct CDR3 sequences; about a fifth of these occur just once. The ten most abundant clones make up roughly 10% of the sample. The material was PBMCs from blood, obtained 21 months after vaccination. All receptors derive from a man in his fifties or sixties who received an inactivated influenza vaccine. Donor details come from another sample of the same person, matched by shared clones.

The CDR3 DNA is TGTGCCAGCAGCCAAGAAATATTCTCCAACTATGGCTACACCTTC. This translates into CASSQEIFSNYGYTF. The chain recombines TRBV3-1 with TRBJ1-2; D unresolved. Germline V gives CDR1 LGHDT, CDR2 YNNKEL (reference sequence). V gave up 0 bases and J gave up 2 bases, with 10 bases separating them. The CDR3 length is 15 residues.

The chain has TRBV7-8 and TRBJ1-2, with a weak D call TRBD1 (6 bases). The CDR3 is 14 amino acids. V lost 5 bases and J lost 6, with 16 bases in between. Germline V CDR1 and CDR2: SGHVS, FQNEAQ. CDR3 sequence reads: CASSLQGELHGYTF. DNA of the CDR3: TGTGCCAGCAGCCTACAGGGAGAGTTGCATGGCTACACCTTC.

This chain links TRBV4-2 with TRBJ1-3, with D possibly matching TRBD1 (6 bases). CDR3 length: 16 amino acids. CDR1 is LGHNA and CDR2 is YNFKEQ in the germline V gene. Trimming shortened V by 4 bases and J by 0 bases, and 13 bases separated the two germline ends. Written as DNA, the CDR3 is TGTGCCAGCAGCCGAGGCCACAGGGACTCTGGAAACACCATATATTTT. Protein sequence: CASSRGHRDSGNTIYF.

This clonotype has just a few counts. The V call is TRBV6-4, the J call TRBJ2-3, with 9 bases aligning to TRBD2. The V gene's germline CDR1 is MRHNA and CDR2 SNTAGT. After removal of 4 bases from V and 4 bases from J, the junction contained 6 bases not matched to a gene. The CDR3 covers 15 residues. In nucleotides, the CDR3 is TGTGCCAGCAGTGTTGACCTAGCGGGATCAGATACGCAGTATTTT. Translating it yields CASSVDLAGSDTQYF.

This clonotype showed up just a few times. This chain joins TRBV7-9 and TRBJ1-3; TRBD1 aligns across 11 bases. V lost 5 bases and J lost 6; bases outside the gene matches: 3. This CDR3 has 14 amino acids. Germline values: CDR1 SEHNR, CDR2 FQNEAQ (reference sequence). The DNA of the CDR3 is TGTGCCAGCAGCGTTGGACAGGGGGCAAACACCATATATTTT. Its translation is CASSVGQGANTIYF.

Ten or more counts support this clonotype. This chain joins TRBV12-3 or TRBV12-4 and TRBJ1-5; D not resolved. V was cut by 5 bases and J by 3 bases, with 20 bases left in between. The CDR3 has 17 residues. CDR3 amino acids: CASSRPDRPTLNQPQHF. CDR3 sequence (DNA): TGTGCCAGCAGTCGACCCGACCGACCTACACTCAATCAGCCCCAGCATTTT.

The genes are TRBV7-2 and TRBJ1-1; unclear D gene. The ends were cut back, 5 bases at V and 4 bases at J, with 11 bases in the middle. The CDR3 extends over 13 amino acids. The V gene's germline CDR1 is SGHTA and CDR2 FQGNSA. The CDR3 here is CASSASTGTEAFF. The CDR3 coding sequence is TGTGCCAGCAGCGCTAGCACGGGCACTGAAGCTTTCTTT.

This clonotype has only one observation. This chain links TRBV20-1 with TRBJ2-3; the match to TRBD2 covers 9 bases. V lost 1 base and J lost 2; bases outside the gene matches: 4. This CDR3 contains 15 residues. From germline, CDR1 is DFQATT and CDR2 SNEGSKA (reference sequence). CDR3 sequence: CSARVPSGATDTQYF. The DNA of the CDR3 is TGCAGTGCTAGAGTACCTAGCGGGGCCACAGATACGCAGTATTTT.

This clonotype was counted a few times. V gene TRBV5-1 combines with J gene TRBJ1-1, with D tentatively TRBD1 (6 bases). Trimming removed 1 base from V and 2 bases from J, with 9 bases in between. The CDR3 consists of 14 residues. CDR1 and CDR2 (germline): SGHRS, YFSETQ. CDR3 in DNA: TGCGCCAGCAGCTTGACAGGGATTAACACTGAAGCTTTCTTT. Translated, it gives CASSLTGINTEAFF.

The rearrangement links TRBV12-3 or TRBV12-4 to TRBJ1-3; 9 nucleotides agree with TRBD1. With V trimmed by 7 bases and J by 4 bases, 8 bases remained unmatched. This CDR3 has 15 residues. The CDR3 nucleotides are TGTGCCAGCAAGACACAGGGGGCGCCCGGAAACACCATATATTTT. It translates to CASKTQGAPGNTIYF.

This clonotype was found a few times. The chain recombines TRBV7-2 with TRBJ2-3, with D perhaps TRBD2 (6 bases). Per the germline V gene, CDR1 is SGHTA and CDR2 is FQGNSA. Trimming took off 1 base at V and 1 base at J, with 12 bases between the two ends. This CDR3 comprises 16 residues. In nucleotides, the CDR3 is TGTGCCAGCAGCTTAGTGCCGGGGGTTGGCACAGATACGCAGTATTTT. Its translation is CASSLVPGVGTDTQYF.

This clonotype was found a few times. This chain connects TRBV3-1 to TRBJ2-5; TRBD2 might be the D (6 bases). V lost 4 bases and J lost 6, with 18 bases in between. The CDR3 covers 15 residues. The germline V gene has CDR1 LGHDT and CDR2 YNNKEL (reference sequence). The CDR3 bases are TGTGCCAGCAGCCCCGGGGGAATGGGAGCGAAGACCCAGTACTTC. Protein sequence: CASSPGGMGAKTQYF.

This clonotype was found a few times. The chain recombines TRBV2 with TRBJ2-2; D is possibly TRBD2 (6 bases). This CDR3 region has 14 residues. The germline gives CDR1 SNHLY, CDR2 FYNNEI. V lost 3 bases and J lost 2, with 7 bases in between. CDR3 sequence (DNA): TGTGCCAGCAGTGATAGCGGTAACACCGGGGAGCTGTTTTTT. Its protein product is CASSDSGNTGELFF.

V usage is TRBV12-3 or TRBV12-4 and J usage is TRBJ2-7; the D gene is possibly TRBD2 (6 bases). The V end was cut by 6 bases, the J end by 4 bases, with 19 bases between. CDR3 length: 15 amino acids. The CDR3 bases are TGTGCCAGCAGCCATATGCGTGAGGGGAGGTACGAGCAGTACTTC. Its protein is CASSHMREGRYEQYF.

The V and J genes are TRBV5-1 and TRBJ2-1; 11 nucleotides match TRBD2. Germline values: CDR1 SGHRS, CDR2 YFSETQ. The CDR3 runs to 15 residues. V lost 0 bases and J lost 8; bases outside the gene matches: 4. The CDR3 sequence is CASSLGTSGRYEQFF. Here the CDR3 DNA reads TGCGCCAGCAGCTTGGGGACTAGCGGGCGCTATGAGCAGTTCTTC. Supplemented by reference TRBV5-1 and TRBJ2-1, the full variable domain reads KAGVTQTPRYLIKTRGQQVTLSCSPISGHRSVSWYQQTPGQGLQFLFEYFSETQRNKGNFPGRFSGRQFSNSRSEMNVSTLELGDSALYLCASSLGTSGRYEQFFGPGTRLTVL.

This clonotype showed up many times. The chain joins TRBV3-1 to TRBJ1-1; TRBD1 aligns across 10 bases. The CDR3 is made up of 15 amino acids. CDR1 is LGHDT, CDR2 YNNKEL, per germline (reference sequence). Unmatched junction bases numbered 3, after V lost 4 bases and J lost 1 base. The CDR3 region is CASSLGTGANTEAFF. The CDR3 nucleotides read TGTGCCAGCAGCCTCGGGACAGGGGCGAACACTGAAGCTTTCTTT.

V is TRBV4-3 and J is TRBJ2-7, with TRBD2 matching 7 bases. V lost 1 base, J lost 4 bases, and 4 bases stayed unmatched. The CDR3 is made up of 14 amino acids. In germline, CDR1 is LGHNA, CDR2 YSLEER. The CDR3 bases are TGCGCCAGCAGCCAAGCAGGGAGGGCGTACGAGCAGTACTTC. It specifies CASSQAGRAYEQYF.

This clonotype was counted at least ten times. The gene calls are TRBV6-6 and TRBJ1-5, with 7 bases that match TRBD1. Germline loops: CDR1 MNHNY, CDR2 SVGAGI (reference sequence). V lost 7 bases, J lost 6 bases, and 3 bases stayed unmatched. The CDR3 consists of 12 residues. CDR3 in DNA: TGTGCCAGCACCCAGGGGGGTCAGCCCCAGCATTTT. It specifies CASTQGGQPQHF.

The gene calls are TRBV11-3 and TRBJ2-2; 8 nucleotides agree with TRBD2. Trimming took 6 bases from V and 4 from J; bases not matched to a gene: 4. This CDR3 has 14 amino acids. The germline gives CDR1 SGHNT, CDR2 YENEEA. For the CDR3, the DNA is TGTGCCAGCAGTCGGGGGGGCGGCACCGGGGAGCTGTTTTTT. Its translation: CASSRGGGTGELFF.

This clonotype was detected many times. The chain uses TRBV5-1 and TRBJ1-1; D possibly corresponds to TRBD1 (6 bases). Between the trimmed V and J ends, which lost 4 bases and 0 bases, there was a span of 16 bases. The CDR3 runs to 16 residues. Germline CDR1 is SGHRS and CDR2 is YFSETQ. The CDR3 reads CASSPLGGNMNTEAFF. CDR3 bases: TGCGCCAGCAGCCCGTTAGGGGGAAATATGAACACTGAAGCTTTCTTT.

This clonotype has more than one count but fewer than ten. The chain combines TRBV5-5 with TRBJ2-7; 8 bases align to TRBD2. Germline V CDR1 and CDR2: SGHKS, YYEKEE (reference sequence). Trimming removed 0 bases from V and 6 bases from J; junction bases left unmatched: 11. The CDR3 is 16 residues long. The CDR3 loop is CASSLEVAGTPFEQYF. The CDR3 bases are TGTGCCAGCAGCTTGGAAGTAGCGGGGACGCCGTTCGAGCAGTACTTC.

In this sample, this clonotype turned up a few times. V and J are TRBV3-1 and TRBJ1-2; no definite D call. With 1 base removed from V and 0 bases from J, the gap between germline ends came to 9 bases. Germline V gives CDR1 LGHDT, CDR2 YNNKEL (reference sequence). CDR3 length: 15 amino acids. CDR3 loop: CASSQVIGSNYGYTF. CDR3 bases: TGTGCCAGCAGCCAAGTTATCGGGTCTAACTATGGCTACACCTTC.

V usage is TRBV2 and J usage is TRBJ2-7; TRBD1 aligns across 7 bases. This CDR3 spans 14 amino acids. Germline assignment: CDR1 SNHLY and CDR2 FYNNEI. The junction had 6 bases not matched to a gene; V was cut back by 2 bases and J by 5 bases. The CDR3 sequence is CASSERTGDHEQYF. CDR3 nucleotide sequence: TGTGCCAGCAGTGAACGTACAGGGGACCACGAGCAGTACTTC.

This chain connects TRBV7-2 to TRBJ1-6; tentatively, D is TRBD1 (5 bases). With 1 base removed from V and 10 bases from J, the gap between germline ends came to 14 bases. This CDR3 contains 15 residues. Germline V gene lookup returns CDR1 SGHTA and CDR2 FQGNSA. The CDR3 DNA reads as TGTGCCAGCAGCTTAGAGCGCAGGGTACGCTCACCCCTCCACTTT. Protein product: CASSLERRVRSPLHF.

The chain is built from TRBV12-3 or TRBV12-4 and TRBJ1-5; D is ambiguous. Trimming took 3 bases from V and 0 from J, leaving 6 bases between them. CDR3 length: 14 residues. The CDR3 sequence: CASSFYSSNQPQHF. The CDR3 DNA follows: TGTGCCAGCAGTTTTTACAGTAGCAATCAGCCCCAGCATTTT.

This clonotype was counted between two and nine times. The chain combines TRBV27 with TRBJ2-7; D tentatively reads TRBD1 or TRBD2 (5 bases each). The germline CDR1 and CDR2 sequences are MNHEY and SMNVEV (reference sequence). CDR3 length: 15 amino acids. The V gene lost 5 bases and the J gene lost 2 bases, with 16 bases spanning the gap. The CDR3 spells CASSRGTAGTYEQYF. The CDR3 nucleotides are TGTGCCAGCAGTCGTGGGACCGCAGGCACCTACGAGCAGTACTTC.